These T cell receptor beta chains were read from a single sample in a study of shared clonotypes between healthy human individuals. Some clones are missing from TCRdb's copy, which holds only in-frame ones; the method was immunoSEQ multiplex PCR. The sample yields about 320,000 clones, about nine tenths seen once. Sequences were obtained from memory CD8+ T cells sorted from blood. These receptor sequences come from a man between 18 and 29 years old in good health. Each CDR3 is given with its conserved first and last residue. Fields, in order: J gene, clone size, D gene, V gene, CDR3 DNA, CDR3 protein. A D gene is named only where the DNA matches it firmly. Rows give clone size only sometimes, using once, few, many, or a class for an expanded clone.

J gene: TRBJ1-2; clone size: NA; D gene: NA; V gene: TRBV4-3; CDR3 DNA: TGCGCCAGCAGCCAAAGGCCGGGTTCTGGCTACACCTTC; CDR3 protein: CASSQRPGSGYTF
J gene: TRBJ2-3; clone size: few; D gene: NA; V gene: TRBV19; CDR3 DNA: TGTGCCAGTAGTATTAGTCCACCAGATACGCAGTATTTT; CDR3 protein: CASSISPPDTQYF
J gene: TRBJ1-4; clone size: NA; D gene: TRBD1; V gene: TRBV7-6; CDR3 DNA: TGTGCCAGCAGCCCCGGGACAGGGGAAGATGAAAAACTGTTTTTT; CDR3 protein: CASSPGTGEDEKLFF
J gene: TRBJ2-1; clone size: NA; D gene: NA; V gene: TRBV10-1; CDR3 DNA: TGCGCCAGCAGTCGGGCCGCAGGTCACAATGAGCAGTTCTTC; CDR3 protein: CASSRAAGHNEQFF
J gene: TRBJ1-1; clone size: NA; D gene: NA; V gene: TRBV20-1; CDR3 DNA: TGCAGTGCTAGAGATATCGAGGAATCCCCATTT; CDR3 protein: CSARDIEESPF
J gene: TRBJ2-7; clone size: many; D gene: NA; V gene: TRBV5-1; CDR3 DNA: TGCGCCAGCAGCTTGATAGCCAACGAGCAGTACTTC; CDR3 protein: CASSLIANEQYF
J gene: TRBJ2-7; clone size: NA; D gene: NA; V gene: TRBV7-9; CDR3 DNA: TGTGCCAGCGCCTCGAGGACCTCCTACGAGCAGTACTTC; CDR3 protein: CASASRTSYEQYF
J gene: TRBJ2-7; clone size: NA; D gene: NA; V gene: TRBV11-3; CDR3 DNA: TGTGCCAGCAGCCCGGGTCCCTTCTCCTACGAGCAGTACTTC; CDR3 protein: CASSPGPFSYEQYF
J gene: TRBJ2-7; clone size: NA; D gene: TRBD2; V gene: TRBV15; CDR3 DNA: TGTGCCACCAGCTTCCAACCCGGACTAGCGGGGGAATACGAGCAGTACTTC; CDR3 protein: CATSFQPGLAGEYEQYF
J gene: TRBJ2-5; clone size: few; D gene: TRBD1; V gene: TRBV7-9; CDR3 DNA: TGTGCCAGCAGCTCCACGACAGGGGAAGAGACCCAGTACTTC; CDR3 protein: CASSSTTGEETQYF
J gene: TRBJ1-5; clone size: NA; D gene: TRBD1; V gene: TRBV27; CDR3 DNA: TGTGCCAGCAGTCTACAGGGGTCTTCACAGCCCCAGCATTTT; CDR3 protein: CASSLQGSSQPQHF
J gene: TRBJ2-1; clone size: NA; D gene: TRBD2; V gene: TRBV9; CDR3 DNA: TGTGCCAGCAGCGGGGTAGCGGGAGGATACAATGAGCAGTTCTTC; CDR3 protein: CASSGVAGGYNEQFF
J gene: TRBJ2-7; clone size: NA; D gene: TRBD1; V gene: TRBV5-6; CDR3 DNA: TGTGCCAGCAGCTTGGACCAGGGGGTCGAGCAGTACTTC; CDR3 protein: CASSLDQGVEQYF
J gene: TRBJ2-1; clone size: NA; D gene: NA; V gene: TRBV27; CDR3 DNA: TGTGCCAGCAGTGTTCTGGGACCTTTCAATGAGCAGTTCTTC; CDR3 protein: CASSVLGPFNEQFF
J gene: TRBJ2-7; clone size: once; D gene: TRBD1; V gene: TRBV27; CDR3 DNA: TGTGCCAGCAGTCCCTCGGGACAGGGGGGTTACGAGCAGTACTTC; CDR3 protein: CASSPSGQGGYEQYF
J gene: TRBJ2-3; clone size: NA; D gene: NA; V gene: TRBV13; CDR3 DNA: TGTGCCAGCAGCCCCATCTGGGGGGGCACAGATACGCAGTATTTT; CDR3 protein: CASSPIWGGTDTQYF
J gene: TRBJ2-7; clone size: NA; D gene: TRBD2; V gene: TRBV7-2; CDR3 DNA: TGTGCCAGCAGCCAGCGGACTAGCGCAAAATACGAGCAGTACTTC; CDR3 protein: CASSQRTSAKYEQYF
J gene: TRBJ2-7; clone size: NA; D gene: TRBD2; V gene: TRBV29-1; CDR3 DNA: TGCAGCGTTGAAGCGATGGGGGCTAGCGGGAGCGGGTACGAGCAGTACTTC; CDR3 protein: CSVEAMGASGSGYEQYF
J gene: TRBJ2-5; clone size: NA; D gene: NA; V gene: TRBV7-7; CDR3 DNA: TGTGCTAGCAGCCCCAGGGCGACAGTAGTCGGCCAAGAGACCCAGTACTTC; CDR3 protein: CASSPRATVVGQETQYF
J gene: TRBJ2-3; clone size: NA; D gene: NA; V gene: TRBV5-1; CDR3 DNA: TGCGCCAGCAGCTTGGGAGGGAGCACAGATACGCAGTATTTT; CDR3 protein: CASSLGGSTDTQYF
J gene: TRBJ1-1; clone size: NA; D gene: TRBD1; V gene: TRBV5-4; CDR3 DNA: TGTGCCAGCAGCTCATCCGGGACAGGGAACACTGAAGCTTTCTTT; CDR3 protein: CASSSSGTGNTEAFF
J gene: TRBJ2-2; clone size: many; D gene: NA; V gene: TRBV27; CDR3 DNA: TGTGCCAGCAGTTTAGATAGAGTGGAGCTGTTTTTT; CDR3 protein: CASSLDRVELFF
J gene: TRBJ2-3; clone size: NA; D gene: TRBD1; V gene: TRBV27; CDR3 DNA: TGTGCCAGCAGTTCGAAGTCCTCGGGACAGGGGGCCGGTACGCAGTATTTT; CDR3 protein: CASSSKSSGQGAGTQYF
J gene: TRBJ2-3; clone size: NA; D gene: TRBD1; V gene: TRBV6-1; CDR3 DNA: TGTGCCAGCAGTGAAACCCCGGGACAGGGGACAGATACGCAGTATTTT; CDR3 protein: CASSETPGQGTDTQYF
J gene: TRBJ1-1; clone size: NA; D gene: NA; V gene: TRBV12-5; CDR3 DNA: TGTGCTAGTGGTTGGGGGCAGAACACTGAAGCTTTCTTT; CDR3 protein: CASGWGQNTEAFF
J gene: TRBJ2-5; clone size: NA; D gene: NA; V gene: TRBV6-5; CDR3 DNA: TGTGCCAGCAGTTACCCCCAGGGGGAGACCCAGTACTTC; CDR3 protein: CASSYPQGETQYF
J gene: TRBJ1-4; clone size: NA; D gene: NA; V gene: TRBV27; CDR3 DNA: TGTGCCAGCAGTTTACTTGGTGGGGATGATGAAAAACTGTTTTTT; CDR3 protein: CASSLLGGDDEKLFF
J gene: TRBJ2-7; clone size: NA; D gene: NA; V gene: TRBV21-1; CDR3 DNA: TGTGCCAGTCCGGGACTAGCGGGATTGAGCTCCTACGAGCAGTACTTC; CDR3 protein: CASPGLAGLSSYEQYF
J gene: TRBJ2-7; clone size: NA; D gene: NA; V gene: TRBV6-1; CDR3 DNA: TGTGCCAGCAGTGAAAGGAACCTGGGGGGGCTTGCCTCCTACGAGCAGTACTTC; CDR3 protein: CASSERNLGGLASYEQYF
J gene: TRBJ2-2; clone size: NA; D gene: NA; V gene: TRBV7-9; CDR3 DNA: TGTGCCAGCTCCCCGAGTGAAAACACCGGGGAGCTGTTTTTT; CDR3 protein: CASSPSENTGELFF
J gene: TRBJ2-2; clone size: NA; D gene: NA; V gene: TRBV28; CDR3 DNA: TGTGCCAGCAGTTTAGTCAAGGGCACCGGGGAGCTGTTTTTT; CDR3 protein: CASSLVKGTGELFF
J gene: TRBJ1-2; clone size: NA; D gene: TRBD1; V gene: TRBV7-2; CDR3 DNA: TGTGCCAGCAGCTTCGGAAACAGGGGAGGCTATGGCTACACCTTC; CDR3 protein: CASSFGNRGGYGYTF
J gene: TRBJ2-7; clone size: NA; D gene: NA; V gene: TRBV27; CDR3 DNA: TGTGCCAGCAGCCCGGACTCTGCCTCCTACGAGCAGTACTTC; CDR3 protein: CASSPDSASYEQYF
J gene: TRBJ2-7; clone size: NA; D gene: TRBD2; V gene: TRBV12-5; CDR3 DNA: TGTGCTAGTGGACGGGACTACCTAACCTACGAGCAGTACTTC; CDR3 protein: CASGRDYLTYEQYF
J gene: TRBJ1-1; clone size: few; D gene: NA; V gene: TRBV4-3; CDR3 DNA: TGCGCCAGCAGCCTAAGGAAGGCCATTAAGAACACTGAAGCTTTCTTT; CDR3 protein: CASSLRKAIKNTEAFF
J gene: TRBJ1-1; clone size: NA; D gene: NA; V gene: TRBV10-3; CDR3 DNA: TGTGCCATCGGGGCGGGGAACACTGAAGCTTTCTTT; CDR3 protein: CAIGAGNTEAFF
J gene: TRBJ2-7; clone size: few; D gene: NA; V gene: TRBV7-6; CDR3 DNA: TGTGCCAGCAGCTTAGGAGGAGCGGACAGTCAGTACTTC; CDR3 protein: CASSLGGADSQYF
J gene: TRBJ2-2; clone size: NA; D gene: NA; V gene: TRBV28; CDR3 DNA: TGTGCCAGCAGTTTAGGGACGGTGGACACCGGGGAGCTGTTTTTT; CDR3 protein: CASSLGTVDTGELFF
J gene: TRBJ2-1; clone size: NA; D gene: TRBD1; V gene: TRBV9; CDR3 DNA: TGTGCCAGCAGCGCGTTTACAGGGGCCAATGAGCAGTTCTTC; CDR3 protein: CASSAFTGANEQFF